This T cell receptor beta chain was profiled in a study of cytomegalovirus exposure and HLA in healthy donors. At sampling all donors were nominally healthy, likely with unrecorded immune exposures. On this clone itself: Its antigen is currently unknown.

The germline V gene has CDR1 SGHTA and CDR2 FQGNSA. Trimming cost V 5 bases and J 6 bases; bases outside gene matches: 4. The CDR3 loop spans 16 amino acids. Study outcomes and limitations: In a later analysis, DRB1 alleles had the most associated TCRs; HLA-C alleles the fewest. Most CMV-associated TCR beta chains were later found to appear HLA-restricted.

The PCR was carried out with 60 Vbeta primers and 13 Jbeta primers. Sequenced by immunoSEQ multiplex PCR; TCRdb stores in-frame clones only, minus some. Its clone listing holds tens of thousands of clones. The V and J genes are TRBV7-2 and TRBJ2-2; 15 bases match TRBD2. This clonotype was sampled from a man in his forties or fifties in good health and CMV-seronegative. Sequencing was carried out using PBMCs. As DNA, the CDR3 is TGTGCCAGCAGCGTTGGACTAGCGGGAGGGCCCGGGGAGCTGTTTTTT. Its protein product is CASSVGLAGGPGELFF. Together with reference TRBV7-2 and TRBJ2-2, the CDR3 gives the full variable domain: GAGVSQSPSNKVTEKGKDVELRCDPISGHTALYWYRQSLGQGLEFLIYFQGNSAPDKSGLPSDRFSAERTGGSVSTLTIQRTQQEDSAVYLCASSVGLAGGPGELFFGEGSRLTVL.